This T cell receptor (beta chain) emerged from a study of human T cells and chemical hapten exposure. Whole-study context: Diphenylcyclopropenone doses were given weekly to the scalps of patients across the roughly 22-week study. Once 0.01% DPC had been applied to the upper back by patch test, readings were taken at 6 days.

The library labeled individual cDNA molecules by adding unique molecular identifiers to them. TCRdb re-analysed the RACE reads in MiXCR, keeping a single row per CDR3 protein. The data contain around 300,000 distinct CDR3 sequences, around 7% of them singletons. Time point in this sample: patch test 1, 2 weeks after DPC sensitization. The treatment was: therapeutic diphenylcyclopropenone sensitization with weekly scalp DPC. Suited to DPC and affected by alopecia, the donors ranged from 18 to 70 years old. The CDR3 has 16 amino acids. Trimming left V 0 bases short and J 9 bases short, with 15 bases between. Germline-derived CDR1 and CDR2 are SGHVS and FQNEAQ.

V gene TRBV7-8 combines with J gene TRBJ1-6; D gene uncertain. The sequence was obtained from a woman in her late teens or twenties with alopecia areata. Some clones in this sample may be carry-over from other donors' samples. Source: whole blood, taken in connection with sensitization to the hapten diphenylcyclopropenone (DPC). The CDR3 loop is CASSLATIGFGSPLHF. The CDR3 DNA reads TGTGCCAGCAGCTTAGCGACAATTGGGTTTGGTTCACCCCTCCACTTT.